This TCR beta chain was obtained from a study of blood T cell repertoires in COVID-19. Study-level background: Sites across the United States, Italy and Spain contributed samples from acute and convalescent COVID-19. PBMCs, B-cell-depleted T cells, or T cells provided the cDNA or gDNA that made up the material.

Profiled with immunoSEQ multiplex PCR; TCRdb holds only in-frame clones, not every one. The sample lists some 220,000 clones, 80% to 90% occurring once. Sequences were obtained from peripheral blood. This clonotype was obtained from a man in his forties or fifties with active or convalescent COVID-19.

CDR3 nucleotide sequence: TGCGCCAGCACGGTCCCGGCGGCCTACGAGCAGTACGTC. Its translation is CASTVPAAYEQYV. This sequence joins TRBV4-1 and TRBJ2-7; no firm D call. Germline V gives CDR1 MGHRA, CDR2 YSYEKL. The CDR3 spans 13 residues. V was cut by 7 bases and J by 2 bases, with 12 bases left in between.